Below are 25 T cell receptor beta chains sequenced from a single sample in a study of identical twins' blood T cells. TCRdb called the 5' RACE reads again in MiXCR, with one record for every CDR3 protein. This table holds fewer than 450,000 distinct CDR3 sequences, about 28% found once. The source material was PBMCs. These receptors came from a woman aged 18-49 years in good health.

V and J are TRBV11-3 and TRBJ2-2; D is undetermined. V was cut by 0 bases and J by 6 bases, with 20 bases left in between. Germline V lookup: CDR1 SGHNT, CDR2 YENEEA. The CDR3 is 18 residues long. CDR3 sequence reads: CASSLDRWASWSAGELFF. CDR3 in DNA: TGTGCCAGCAGCTTAGATCGATGGGCTTCATGGTCGGCCGGGGAGCTGTTTTTT.

The V and J genes are TRBV3-1 and TRBJ2-1; 12 nucleotides line up with TRBD2. V was pared by 8 bases and J by 4 bases, with 9 bases of the junction left unmatched. Germline assignment: CDR1 LGHDT and CDR2 YNNKEL (reference sequence). The CDR3 is made up of 16 amino acids. The CDR3 DNA sequence: TGTGCCAGCGGGCTAGCGGGGGGGCCCATATACAATGAGCAGTTCTTC. Residues: CASGLAGGPIYNEQFF.

This clonotype was detected a few times. The chain is built from TRBV12-5 and TRBJ1-1, with D tentatively TRBD1 (6 bases). Germline CDR1 reads LGHNT; CDR2 reads FRNRAP. V dropped 8 bases and J dropped 5 bases, with 12 bases sitting between them. CDR3 length equals 12 residues. Written as DNA, the CDR3 is TGTGCTAGTCTGGAGGGGGGAACTGAAGCTTTCTTT. Its translation: CASLEGGTEAFF.

The gene calls are TRBV6-5 and TRBJ1-1; possible D gene TRBD1, 5 bases. Germline V CDR1 and CDR2: MNHEY, SVGAGI. The CDR3 totals 14 residues. V was shortened by 10 bases and J by 0 bases, with 15 bases between the two germline ends. CDR3 DNA: TGTGCCACCCTGGGGCCGGGAGTGAACACTGAAGCTTTCTTT. This codes for CATLGPGVNTEAFF.

The table lists this clonotype with a few counts. The chain carries TRBV10-2 and TRBJ2-7; 7 bases align to TRBD2. V was pared by 8 bases and J by 1 base, with 5 bases of the junction left unmatched. The CDR3 extends over 13 amino acids. The germline CDR1 and CDR2 sequences are WSHSY and SAAADI. Here the CDR3 DNA reads TGCGCCAGCTCAGCGGGGCAGTCCTACGAGCAGTACTTC. Translated, it gives CASSAGQSYEQYF.

This chain connects TRBV18 to TRBJ2-1, with 8 nucleotides matching TRBD2. V gave up 2 bases and J gave up 5 bases; unmatched junction bases: 14. Germline values: CDR1 KGHSH, CDR2 LQKENI. The CDR3 has 18 amino acids. CDR3 in amino acids: CASSPSSGRAEINNEQFF. The DNA of the CDR3 is TGTGCCAGCTCACCAAGTTCCGGGAGGGCAGAGATAAACAATGAGCAGTTCTTC.

The CDR3 here is CSARDHGQAYNEQFF. The CDR3 DNA is TGCAGTGCTAGAGACCATGGACAAGCCTACAATGAGCAGTTCTTC. The genes are TRBV20-1 and TRBJ2-1, with D tentatively TRBD1 (5 bases). This CDR3 comprises 15 residues. V lost 0 bases, J lost 2 bases, and 11 bases lay in between. Germline CDR1 reads DFQATT; CDR2 reads SNEGSKA (reference sequence).

This clonotype was recorded many times. The CDR3 spells CAISGQSYEQYF. DNA for the CDR3: TGTGCCATCAGTGGACAGAGCTACGAGCAGTACTTC. V usage is TRBV10-3 and J usage is TRBJ2-7; TRBD1 is a possible D gene (5 bases). The CDR3 totals 12 residues. Germline CDR1 reads ENHRY; CDR2 reads SYGVKD. V lost 4 bases and J 3 bases, leaving 7 bases between the germline ends.

Note on this clonotype: The CDR3 does not close with the conserved phenylalanine or tryptophan, likely indicating a read error. This sequence joins TRBV20-1 and TRBJ2-3; D remains unclear. CDR1 and CDR2 from the germline V gene are DFQATT and SNEGSKA (reference sequence). The CDR3 totals 13 residues. Between the trimmed V and J ends, which lost 3 bases and 3 bases, there was a span of 10 bases. CDR3 sequence reads: CSASPDATDTQYV. As DNA, the CDR3 is TGCAGTGCTAGCCCCGACGCGACAGATACGCAGTATGTT.

This clonotype has only a few counts. The chain carries TRBV11-2 and TRBJ1-2; D not resolved. Trimming took off 5 bases at V and 7 bases at J, with 17 bases between the two ends. Germline V gene sequence: CDR1 SGHAT, CDR2 FQNNGV. This CDR3 has 14 amino acids. DNA of the CDR3: TGTGCCAGCAGCCAGTTCCGGACCGACGGTGGCTACACCTTC. The encoded protein is CASSQFRTDGGYTF.

This clonotype was counted many times. The chain has TRBV6-5 and TRBJ2-3; D ambiguous. The CDR3 has 16 amino acids. CDR1 is MNHEY and CDR2 is SVGAGI in the germline V gene. Trimming shortened V by 5 bases and J by 4 bases, and 19 bases separated the two germline ends. DNA for the CDR3: TGTGCCAGCAGTACCCCTGGACCCTGGTCCCCAGATACGCAGTATTTT. Its translation: CASSTPGPWSPDTQYF.

This clonotype was recorded a few times. The rearrangement uses TRBV4-2 and TRBJ1-2, with a weak D call TRBD1 (5 bases). Germline V gene data show CDR1 as LGHNA and CDR2 as YNFKEQ. Trimming took off 0 bases at V and 2 bases at J, with 13 bases between the two ends. This CDR3 has 16 amino acids. CDR3 nucleotide sequence: TGTGCCAGCAGCCAAGATCGACAGTTCTTAAACTATGGCTACACCTTC. This codes for CASSQDRQFLNYGYTF.

The chain is built from TRBV20-1 and TRBJ2-2; 7 positions match TRBD1. V dropped 6 bases and J dropped 7; count of bases not matched to a gene: 8. CDR3 length equals 13 residues. Germline-derived CDR1 and CDR2 are DFQATT and SNEGSKA (reference sequence). The CDR3 sequence is CSAIQGLGGELFF. The CDR3 nucleotides read TGCAGTGCCATACAGGGGCTGGGCGGGGAGCTGTTTTTT.

The J gene is TRBJ2-3, the V gene TRBV20-1; 10 bases fit TRBD2. This CDR3 comprises 13 residues. The trim removed 6 bases at V and 5 bases at J, leaving 5 bases unmatched. In germline, CDR1 is DFQATT, CDR2 SNEGSKA (reference sequence). The CDR3, as DNA: TGCAGTGCGGTAGCGGGAGGTGGAGATACGCAGTATTTT. Amino acid sequence: CSAVAGGGDTQYF.

The sample holds a few counts of this clonotype. The chain joins TRBV20-1 to TRBJ2-1; perhaps TRBD2 as D (5 bases). CDR3 length: 8 residues. CDR1 and CDR2 from the germline V gene are DFQATT and SNEGSKA (reference sequence). The V and J ends lost 6 bases and 16 bases respectively, with 10 bases between them. The DNA of the CDR3 is TGCAGTGCGCCCGGAGGATTCTTC. Its translation is CSAPGGFF.

This clonotype occurred many times. The rearrangement uses TRBV20-1 and TRBJ1-5; D unclear. Deletions cut 5 bases from V and 5 bases from J, with 10 bases between. This CDR3 has 12 amino acids. The germline CDR1 and CDR2 sequences are DFQATT and SNEGSKA (reference sequence). The CDR3 is CSAEGSDQPQHF. As DNA, the CDR3 is TGCAGTGCTGAGGGTTCCGATCAGCCCCAGCATTTT.

V and J are TRBV6-6 and TRBJ1-2; 8 positions agree with TRBD1. CDR1 MNHNY and CDR2 SVGAGI come from the germline V gene (reference sequence). The CDR3 is 15 residues long. V dropped 6 bases and J dropped 4; count of bases not matched to a gene: 10. The CDR3 DNA sequence: TGTGCCAGCAGCCTAGCAGGGGGCGAGTGCTATGGCTACACCTTC. Its protein is CASSLAGGECYGYTF.

The rearrangement uses TRBV12-3 or TRBV12-4 and TRBJ2-2; D is undetermined. V lost 4 bases to trimming and J lost 3 bases, with 6 bases between them. The CDR3 contains 13 residues. The CDR3 sequence: CASSSRYTGELFF. CDR3 nucleotide sequence: TGTGCCAGCAGTTCTCGTTACACCGGGGAGCTGTTTTTT.

The V call is TRBV5-8, the J call TRBJ2-3; the match to TRBD2 covers 9 bases. Trimming cost V 4 bases and J 4 bases; bases outside gene matches: 7. The V gene's germline CDR1 is SGHTS and CDR2 YDEGEE. The CDR3 is 15 residues long. This CDR3 is CASSRGLAFADTQYF. CDR3 DNA sequence: TGTGCCAGCAGCCGGGGACTAGCATTTGCAGATACGCAGTATTTT.

The sample holds a few counts of this clonotype. The CDR3, as DNA: TGTGCCAGCAGTTGGCGACACCTGGGGCTAGCGGGAGACAATGAGCAGTTCTTC. As protein: CASSWRHLGLAGDNEQFF. V usage is TRBV12-3 or TRBV12-4 and J usage is TRBJ2-1, with 10 bases identical to TRBD2. The CDR3 contains 18 residues. V shed 4 bases and J 5 bases; nucleotides not matched to a gene: 14.

This chain links TRBV14 with TRBJ2-3, with D perhaps matching TRBD1 or TRBD2 (6 bases each). Trimming shortened V by 1 base and J by 7 bases, and 12 bases separated the two germline ends. Germline assignment: CDR1 SGHDN and CDR2 FVKESK. The CDR3 is 14 residues long. CDR3 bases: TGTGCCAGCAGCCAAGTTTCGGGGGCGTATACGCAGTATTTT. It codes for CASSQVSGAYTQYF.

The chain employs TRBV21-1 and TRBJ1-6; the table assigns TRBD1, which was not confirmed against the DNA. TRBV21-1 is deemed a pseudogene. CDR3 size: 13 residues. The CDR3 sequence: CASSPLGGLPLHF. In DNA, the CDR3 is TGTGCCAGCAGCCCCCTGGGGGGTTTACCCCTCCACTTT.

This clonotype has more than one count but fewer than ten. The rearrangement links TRBV5-1 to TRBJ1-1; TRBD1 might be the D (5 bases). The CDR3 spans 14 residues. Per the germline V gene, CDR1 is SGHRS and CDR2 is YFSETQ. The V and J ends lost 0 bases and 3 bases respectively, with 9 bases between them. The CDR3 protein is CASSLDEGYTEAFF. Written as DNA, the CDR3 is TGCGCCAGCAGCTTGGATGAGGGGTACACTGAAGCTTTCTTT.

With respect to this clonotype: One end of the junction varies from germline; a read error may be responsible. The chain links TRBV5-1 to TRBJ1-5; 7 nucleotides align to TRBD1. The CDR3 covers 16 residues. CDR1 and CDR2 from the germline V gene are SGHRS and YFSETQ. CDR3 DNA sequence: TGCGCCAGCAGCTTGGGGCCAACAGGGGTCAATCATCCCCAGCATTTT. This encodes CASSLGPTGVNHPQHF.

J is TRBJ2-3 and V is TRBV6-5; TRBD1 matches 8 bases. Germline V CDR1 and CDR2: MNHEY, SVGAGI. The CDR3 length is 13 residues. V lost 8 bases and J lost 4; bases outside the gene matches: 5. For the CDR3, the DNA is TGTGCCAGCCACAGGGGGAAATCAGATACGCAGTATTTT. It encodes CASHRGKSDTQYF.